Below, 27 T cell receptor beta chains from the same sample are listed, as sequenced in a study of shared clonotypes between healthy human individuals. Measured with immunoSEQ multiplex PCR; TCRdb has only the in-frame clones, and not every one. This table has 980,000 or so clones, more than 75% appearing once. Sequencing was performed on memory CD4+ T cells sorted from blood. Subset denoted: CD45RA-negative fraction. The origin of the receptors is a man between 18 and 29 years old in good health.

A word on this clone: The junction departs from germline at one end; a sequencing error may be responsible. The genes are TRBV7-7 and TRBJ2-7, with 15 bases lining up with TRBD2. Per germline, CDR1 SSHAT and CDR2 FNYEAQ (reference sequence). There are 19 residues in the CDR3. In nucleotides, the CDR3 is TGTGCTAGCAGCCTAGACATCGGGACTAGCGGGAGGCCCCCCTACGAGCAGTACTTC. Its translation is CASSLDIGTSGRPPYEQYF. The full variable domain, with the rest looked up from reference TRBV7-7 and TRBJ2-7, is GAGVSQSPRYKVTKRGQDVTLRCDPISSHATLYWYQQALGQGPEFLTYFNYEAQPDKSGLPSDRFSAERPEGSISTLTIQRTEQRDSAMYRCASSLDIGTSGRPPYEQYFGPGTRLTVT.

The chain joins TRBV6-5 to TRBJ1-2, with D unclear. V gave up 5 bases and J gave up 8 bases, with 9 bases separating them. This CDR3 has 11 amino acids. Looked up from germline, CDR1 is MNHEY and CDR2 is SVGAGI. The CDR3 spells CASSEVQGYTF. DNA of the CDR3: TGTGCCAGCAGTGAAGTTCAGGGCTACACCTTC.

V usage is TRBV5-1 and J usage is TRBJ2-5; 10 nucleotides match TRBD2. Germline CDR1 SGHRS, CDR2 YFSETQ. Trimming took 4 bases from V and 1 from J; bases not matched to a gene: 7. The CDR3 has 16 residues. Here the CDR3 DNA reads TGCGCCAGCAGCCGAACTAGCGGGATAGGCCAAGAGACCCAGTACTTC. This translates into CASSRTSGIGQETQYF.

The chain carries TRBV15 and TRBJ2-7; maybe TRBD1 (6 bases). Germline CDR1 reads LNHNV; CDR2 reads YYDKDF (reference sequence). Trimming stripped 0 bases from V and 0 bases from J, with 15 bases between. This CDR3 contains 17 residues. The CDR3 sequence: CATSRDKQGRSSYEQYF. The CDR3, as DNA: TGTGCCACCAGCAGAGATAAACAGGGTAGAAGCTCCTACGAGCAGTACTTC.

The J gene is TRBJ2-5, the V gene TRBV10-3, with no clear D. From germline, CDR1 is ENHRY and CDR2 SYGVKD. The CDR3 spans 15 residues. Deletions cut 3 bases from V and 1 base from J, with 12 bases between. CDR3 DNA sequence: TGTGCCATCAGTGAAAGGCAGGTACCCCAAGAGACCCAGTACTTC. Amino acids: CAISERQVPQETQYF.

This chain links TRBV10-3 with TRBJ2-2; D not resolved. This CDR3 is built from 14 residues. The V end lost 3 bases, the J end lost 6 bases, and 11 bases lay between the germline ends. The V gene's germline CDR1 is ENHRY and CDR2 SYGVKD. CDR3 protein: CAISEVVGAGELFF. The CDR3 nucleotides read TGTGCCATCAGTGAAGTTGTGGGTGCCGGGGAGCTGTTTTTT.

V and J are TRBV2 and TRBJ2-1; TRBD2 aligns across 9 bases. Germline V lookup: CDR1 SNHLY, CDR2 FYNNEI. Trimming cost V 8 bases and J 9 bases; bases outside gene matches: 8. This CDR3 contains 13 residues. The CDR3 bases are TGTGCCAGCGGTCGACTAGCGGTGATTGAGCAGTTCTTC. Protein product: CASGRLAVIEQFF.

V usage is TRBV13 and J usage is TRBJ1-3, with 8 positions matching TRBD1. The CDR3 has 18 amino acids. Trimming cost V 2 bases and J 0 bases; bases outside gene matches: 9. CDR1 PRHDT and CDR2 FYEKMQ come from the germline V gene (reference sequence). CDR3 sequence: CASSLNTGGLFSGNTIYF. The CDR3 DNA reads as TGTGCCAGCAGCTTAAATACAGGGGGACTCTTCTCTGGAAACACCATATATTTT.

This clone was counted a single time. V usage is TRBV18 and J usage is TRBJ2-7; unclear D gene. V lost 6 bases and J 0 bases, leaving 9 bases between the germline ends. Germline loops: CDR1 KGHSH, CDR2 LQKENI. The CDR3 totals 13 residues. CDR3 residues: CASSRKGSYEQYF. The CDR3 DNA sequence: TGTGCCAGCTCCCGAAAGGGCTCCTACGAGCAGTACTTC.

The V call is TRBV27, the J call TRBJ1-2; no clear D. This CDR3 contains 13 residues. The germline gives CDR1 MNHEY, CDR2 SMNVEV (reference sequence). V was clipped by 6 bases and J by 8 bases, with 16 bases between them. The CDR3 is CASRLGPSYGYTF. The DNA of the CDR3 is TGTGCCAGCAGGCTCGGGCCTAGCTACGGCTACACCTTC.

The V gene is TRBV28, the J gene TRBJ2-5, with D perhaps matching TRBD1 (6 bases). Germline CDR1 reads MDHEN; CDR2 reads SYDVKM. V lost 4 bases and J 3 bases, leaving 12 bases between the germline ends. The length of the CDR3 is 14 residues. In DNA form, the CDR3 reads TGTGCCAGCAGTTATCTCCGGGACAAAGAGACCCAGTACTTC. Translating it yields CASSYLRDKETQYF.

Only a few counts were recorded for this clone. V is TRBV5-1 and J is TRBJ2-5; D may be TRBD1 (6 bases). The CDR3 covers 16 residues. Deletions cut 0 bases from V and 1 base from J, with 13 bases between. Germline V gene lookup returns CDR1 SGHRS and CDR2 YFSETQ. This CDR3 reads CASSLAGGTVQETQYF. The CDR3 nucleotides are TGCGCCAGCAGCTTGGCTGGGGGCACCGTCCAAGAGACCCAGTACTTC.

V and J are TRBV12-5 and TRBJ2-5; D might be TRBD2 (5 bases). The CDR3 is 13 amino acids. With 5 bases removed from V and 3 bases from J, the gap between germline ends came to 10 bases. Germline assignment: CDR1 LGHNT and CDR2 FRNRAP. The CDR3 region is CASGGSREETQYF. CDR3 nucleotide sequence: TGTGCTAGTGGTGGGTCGCGGGAAGAGACCCAGTACTTC.

The chain joins TRBV6-4 to TRBJ2-5; D remains unclear. Trimming pared 8 bases from V and 1 base from J, leaving 2 bases between. The CDR3 has 10 residues. Germline loops: CDR1 MRHNA, CDR2 SNTAGT. The CDR3 reads CASGQETQYF. The CDR3 nucleotides read TGTGCCAGCGGCCAAGAGACCCAGTACTTC.

The chain joins TRBV19 to TRBJ2-7; D is undetermined. This CDR3 contains 17 residues. CDR1 is LNHDA, CDR2 SQIVND, per germline (reference sequence). Trimming stripped 0 bases from V and 0 bases from J, with 15 bases between. The CDR3 nucleotides read TGTGCCAGTAGTATAGAAACGGTCTGGGTTAGCTCCTACGAGCAGTACTTC. Protein product: CASSIETVWVSSYEQYF.

This chain links TRBV7-8 with TRBJ2-7, with 8 positions matching TRBD1. The germline CDR1 and CDR2 sequences are SGHVS and FQNEAQ. Trimming cost V 6 bases and J 0 bases; bases outside gene matches: 7. This CDR3 region has 15 residues. The CDR3 protein is CASRGQGGTSYEQYF. The CDR3 nucleotides are TGTGCCAGCAGAGGACAGGGCGGAACCTCCTACGAGCAGTACTTC.

The chain carries TRBV28 and TRBJ1-1; D not resolved. The CDR3 spans 14 residues. Deletions cut 2 bases from V and 1 base from J, with 8 bases between. Germline V lookup: CDR1 MDHEN, CDR2 SYDVKM. The CDR3 loop is CASSLVLRNTEAFF. The CDR3, as DNA: TGTGCCAGCAGTTTAGTCCTGCGGAACACTGAAGCTTTCTTT.

The rearrangement joins TRBV15 to TRBJ1-2; D is unclear. This CDR3 region has 15 residues. Between the trimmed V and J ends, which lost 0 bases and 4 bases, there was a span of 12 bases. Germline V gene lookup returns CDR1 LNHNV and CDR2 YYDKDF (reference sequence). The CDR3 nucleotides are TGTGCCACCAGCAGAGAGGGAGGCAGCACCTATGGCTACACCTTC. Its protein product is CATSREGGSTYGYTF.

Points on this clone: This sample also contains other DNA sequences that code for the same CDR3. The J gene is TRBJ1-5, the V gene TRBV7-9; D unclear. The CDR3 extends over 14 amino acids. CDR1 and CDR2 from the germline V gene are SEHNR and FQNEAQ (reference sequence). The germline V and J ends were trimmed by 1 base and 1 base, with 5 bases remaining between them. The CDR3 DNA follows: TGTGCCAGCAGCTTAGAGGGCAGCAATCAGCCCCAGCATTTT. This codes for CASSLEGSNQPQHF.

V is TRBV19 and J is TRBJ2-7; TRBD2 matches 11 bases. The CDR3 extends over 14 amino acids. J gave up 4 bases and V 5 bases, and 4 bases lay outside the gene matches. The germline V gene has CDR1 LNHDA and CDR2 SQIVND (reference sequence). DNA for the CDR3: TGTGCCAGTAGTTTGACTAGCGGGAAGTACGAGCAGTACTTC. As protein: CASSLTSGKYEQYF.

This clone was seen only a few times. V is TRBV5-1 and J is TRBJ2-7; weak D call: TRBD2 (5 bases). The CDR3 spans 15 residues. Germline V gene sequence: CDR1 SGHRS, CDR2 YFSETQ. Trimming left V 4 bases short and J 1 base short, with 15 bases between. The CDR3 protein is CASSNRGSGSYEQYF. The CDR3 DNA reads as TGCGCCAGCAGCAACCGAGGGTCCGGGTCCTACGAGCAGTACTTC.

The rearrangement joins TRBV6-1 to TRBJ1-1; TRBD1 matches at 9 bases. Germline CDR1 reads MNHNS; CDR2 reads SASEGT. The CDR3 sequence is 12 residues long. J lost 11 bases, V lost 3 bases, and 4 bases had no gene match. CDR3 amino acids: CASSEGDRAAFF. The CDR3 bases are TGTGCCAGCAGTGAGGGGGACAGGGCTGCTTTCTTT.

This clone appeared a single time. The rearrangement uses TRBV11-2 and TRBJ1-5; no reliable D call. Germline CDR1 SGHAT, CDR2 FQNNGV. V dropped 0 bases and J dropped 0 bases, with 3 bases sitting between them. The CDR3 runs to 14 residues. CDR3 residues: CASSLEASNQPQHF. CDR3 bases: TGTGCCAGCAGCTTAGAGGCTAGCAATCAGCCCCAGCATTTT.

The chain is built from TRBV29-1 and TRBJ2-6; no reliable D call. Trimming cost V 7 bases and J 0 bases, with 7 bases left between them. CDR3 size: 13 residues. CDR1 is SQVTM and CDR2 is ANQGSEA in the germline V gene. The CDR3 nucleotides are TGCAGCGCGTTGAGCTCTGGGGCCAACGTCCTGACTTTC. Residues: CSALSSGANVLTF.

This clone was found many times. J is TRBJ2-7 and V is TRBV5-1; the D gene could be TRBD1 or TRBD2 (5 bases each). The CDR3 is made up of 15 amino acids. V lost 3 bases and J 0 bases, leaving 13 bases between the germline ends. Germline CDR1 and CDR2: SGHRS and YFSETQ. The CDR3 nucleotides are TGCGCCAGCAGCTCTGGGGACGCTAGCTCCTACGAGCAGTACTTC. This codes for CASSSGDASSYEQYF.

The chain links TRBV5-4 to TRBJ1-1, with 8 bases matching TRBD1. The CDR3 consists of 13 residues. Unmatched junction bases numbered 10, after V lost 4 bases and J lost 11 bases. Germline lookup yields CDR1 SGHNT and CDR2 YYREEE (reference sequence). CDR3 in amino acids: CASSEGQEFYAFF. CDR3 DNA: TGTGCCAGCAGCGAGGGACAGGAATTTTACGCTTTCTTT.

This clone showed up just once. The chain links TRBV6-1 to TRBJ1-1; no firm D call. This CDR3 has 13 residues. The germline CDR1 and CDR2 sequences are MNHNS and SASEGT. Trimming cost V 7 bases and J 3 bases, with 12 bases left between them. This chain's CDR3 is CASKGSAHTEAFF. The CDR3 coding sequence is TGTGCCAGCAAAGGATCGGCGCACACTGAAGCTTTCTTT.